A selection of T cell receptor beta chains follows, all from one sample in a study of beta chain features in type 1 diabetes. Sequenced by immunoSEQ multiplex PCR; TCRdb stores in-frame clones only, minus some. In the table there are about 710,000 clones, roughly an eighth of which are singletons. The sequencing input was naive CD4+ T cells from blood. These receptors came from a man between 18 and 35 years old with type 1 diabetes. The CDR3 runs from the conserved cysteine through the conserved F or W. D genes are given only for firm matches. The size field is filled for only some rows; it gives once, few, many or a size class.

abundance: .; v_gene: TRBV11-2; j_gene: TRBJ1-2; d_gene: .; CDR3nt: TGTGCCAGCAGCATAGATAACTATGGCTACACCTTC; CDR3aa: CASSIDNYGYTF
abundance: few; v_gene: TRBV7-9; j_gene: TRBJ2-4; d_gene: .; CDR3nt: TGTGCCAGCAGCTTCCTCCTCGGAACCAAAAACATTCAGTACTTC; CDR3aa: CASSFLLGTKNIQYF
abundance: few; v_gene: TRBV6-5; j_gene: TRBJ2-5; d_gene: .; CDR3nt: TGTGCCAGCACCGAAGGGTGGGAGACCCAGTACTTC; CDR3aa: CASTEGWETQYF
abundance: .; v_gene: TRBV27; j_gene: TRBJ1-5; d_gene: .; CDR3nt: TGTGCCAGCAGATCCTACAATGGGAGCAATCAGCCCCAGCATTTT; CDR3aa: CASRSYNGSNQPQHF
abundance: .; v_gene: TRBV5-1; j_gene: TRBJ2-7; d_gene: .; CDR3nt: TGCGCCAGCAGCCGAGAGTTGGGCACCTACGAGCAGTACTTC; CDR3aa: CASSRELGTYEQYF
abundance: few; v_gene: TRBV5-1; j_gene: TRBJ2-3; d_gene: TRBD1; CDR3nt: TGCGCCAGCAGCTCCGGGACAGGGAGTTCAGATACGCAGTATTTT; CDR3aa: CASSSGTGSSDTQYF
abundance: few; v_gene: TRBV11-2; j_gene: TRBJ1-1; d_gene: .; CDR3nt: TGTGCCAGCAGCTTCGACCAGAACACTGAAGCTTTCTTT; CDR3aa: CASSFDQNTEAFF
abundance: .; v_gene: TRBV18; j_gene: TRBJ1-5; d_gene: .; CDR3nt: TGTGCCAGCTCACCAGATGGCGGAGGGGGCAATCAGCCCCAGCATTTT; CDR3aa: CASSPDGGGGNQPQHF
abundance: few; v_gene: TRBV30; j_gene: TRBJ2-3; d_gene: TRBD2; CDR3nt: TGTGCCTGGAGCCCGGGACTAGCGGCAGATACGCAGTATTTT; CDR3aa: CAWSPGLAADTQYF
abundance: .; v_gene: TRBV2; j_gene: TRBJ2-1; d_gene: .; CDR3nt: TGTGCCAGCAGTGGGTGGCCATACAATGAGCAGTTCTTC; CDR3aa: CASSGWPYNEQFF
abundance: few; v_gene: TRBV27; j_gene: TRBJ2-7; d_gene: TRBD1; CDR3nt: TGTGCCAGCAAACTATTAGGACAGGGCACCTACGAGCAGTACTTC; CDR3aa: CASKLLGQGTYEQYF
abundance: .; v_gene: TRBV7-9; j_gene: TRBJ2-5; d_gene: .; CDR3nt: TGTGCCAGCAGCTTCGTGGGCGAAGAGACCCAGTACTTC; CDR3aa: CASSFVGEETQYF
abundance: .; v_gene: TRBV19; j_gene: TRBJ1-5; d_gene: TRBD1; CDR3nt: TGTGCCAGTAGTCCGGGACAGGGGAGTCAGCCCCAGCATTTT; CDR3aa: CASSPGQGSQPQHF
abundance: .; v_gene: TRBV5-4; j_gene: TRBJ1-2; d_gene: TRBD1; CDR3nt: TGTGCCAGCAGCTTGGGGACAGGGCTTTATGGCTACACCTTC; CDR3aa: CASSLGTGLYGYTF
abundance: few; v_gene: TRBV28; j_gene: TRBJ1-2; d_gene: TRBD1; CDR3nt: TGTGCCAGCGGTAAGGGGTGGGACAGAAACTATGGCTACACCTTC; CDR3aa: CASGKGWDRNYGYTF
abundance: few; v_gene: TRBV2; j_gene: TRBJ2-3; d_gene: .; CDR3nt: TGTGCCAGCAGTGACCTTAGCACAGATACGCAGTATTTT; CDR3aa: CASSDLSTDTQYF
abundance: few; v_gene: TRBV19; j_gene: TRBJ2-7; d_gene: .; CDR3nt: TGTGCCAGTAGTAATCTGCCTAAGAACGAGCAGTACTTC; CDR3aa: CASSNLPKNEQYF
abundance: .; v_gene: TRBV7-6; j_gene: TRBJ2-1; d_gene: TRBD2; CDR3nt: TGTGCCAGCAGCGCTGTTACCAGCGGGAGCTCCTACAATGAGCAGTTCTTC; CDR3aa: CASSAVTSGSSYNEQFF
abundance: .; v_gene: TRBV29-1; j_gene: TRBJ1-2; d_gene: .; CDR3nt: TGCAGCGTCTGTAAGGAGGTAGCAGACTATGGCTACACCTTC; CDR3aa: CSVCKEVADYGYTF
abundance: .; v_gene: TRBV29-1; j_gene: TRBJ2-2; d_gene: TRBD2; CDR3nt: TGCAGCGTTGGGTCCCGGGGACTAGCGAACACCGGGGAGCTGTTTTTT; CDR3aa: CSVGSRGLANTGELFF
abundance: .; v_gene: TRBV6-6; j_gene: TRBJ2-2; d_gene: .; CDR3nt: TGTGCCAGCAGCCGGACAGGGGAGCTGTTTTTT; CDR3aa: CASSRTGELFF
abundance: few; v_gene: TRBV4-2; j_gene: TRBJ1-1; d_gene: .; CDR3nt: TGTGCCAGCAGCCAACTACAGGGTACGGGCACTGAAGCTTTCTTT; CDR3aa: CASSQLQGTGTEAFF
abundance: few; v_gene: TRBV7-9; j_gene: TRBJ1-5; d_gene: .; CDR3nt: TGTGCCAGCAGCTTAATTCCCGATCAGCCCCAGCATTTT; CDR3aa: CASSLIPDQPQHF
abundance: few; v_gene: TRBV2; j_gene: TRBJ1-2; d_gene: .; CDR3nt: TGTGCCAGCAGTGAAAGCAGCTATGGCTACACCTTC; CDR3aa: CASSESSYGYTF
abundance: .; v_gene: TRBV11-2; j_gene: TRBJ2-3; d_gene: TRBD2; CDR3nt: TGTGCCAGCAGCCGATTCCGGACTAGCGGGAGTTCAGATACGCAGTATTTT; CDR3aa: CASSRFRTSGSSDTQYF
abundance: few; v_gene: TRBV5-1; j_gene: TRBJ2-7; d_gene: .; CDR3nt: TGCGCCAGCAGCTTGGCCACGGACAGCTCCTACGAGCAGTACTTC; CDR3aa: CASSLATDSSYEQYF
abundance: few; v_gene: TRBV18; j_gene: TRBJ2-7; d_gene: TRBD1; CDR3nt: TGTGCCAGCTCCCCGACAGGGAGCGAGCAGTACTTC; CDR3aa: CASSPTGSEQYF
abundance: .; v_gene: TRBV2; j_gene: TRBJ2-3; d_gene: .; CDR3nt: TGTGCCAGCAGAGAACAGGGACTATCTAGCACAGATACGCAGTATTTT; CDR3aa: CASREQGLSSTDTQYF
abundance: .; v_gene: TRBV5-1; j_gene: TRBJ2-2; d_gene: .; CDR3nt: TGCGCCAGCAGCTTAGAGTTTGGGGGCAGGAACACCGGGGAGCTGTTTTTT; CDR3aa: CASSLEFGGRNTGELFF
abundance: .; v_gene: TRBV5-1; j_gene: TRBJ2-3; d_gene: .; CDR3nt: TGCGCCAGCAGCTTGGGGGGTATCGGGACAAGCACAGATACGCAGTATTTT; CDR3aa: CASSLGGIGTSTDTQYF